What follows describes a single T cell receptor (beta chain). It has no known antigen specificity. No much larger clonotype is one base removed from it; base qualities were not supplied. The sample is drawn from a study of STAT5B mutations in CD4+ large granular lymphocyte leukemia (dated by TCRdb to between 2021 and 2024). Looking at the study overall: Among healthy controls, the CDR3 'QG' motif was associated with a particular HLA allele. The study compared the TCRbeta repertoires of patients with CD4+ T-cell large granular lymphocyte leukemia against the TCRbeta repertoires of healthy blood donors. Flow cytometry on FACSCanto II or FACSVerse showed that the purified fractions were more than 95% pure among lymphocytes. Results and caveats for the whole study, not just this receptor: Data were not HLA-matched; higher clonality in CD4+ versus CD8+ T-LGLL could reflect the relatively small sample size. TRBV06-family usage was enriched among the top patient clones (8/27) compared with healthy controls (2/35). Main leukemic clonotypes were private to each patient, although approximately 25% of the main leukemic clonotypes were found at low frequency in the non-leukemic repertoires of other patients. Compared with healthy CD4+ repertoires, CD4-sorted patient repertoires appeared more clonal, and this difference remained even after the putative leukemic clones were removed.

The healthy control group was made up of around 38 blood donors, and the Finnish Red Cross blood service supplied their buffy coats. All TCR-sequenced material derived from peripheral blood: patient blood samples and healthy donor buffy coats. Peripheral blood mononuclear cells were isolated by Ficoll-Hypaque gradient centrifugation. CD4+ cells were magnetically purified from the buffy coats of healthy controls. Genomic DNA was extracted using the Gentra Puregene Cell and Tissue kit, and a Qubit 2.0 fluorometer was used to quantify it. TCRbeta rearrangements were sequenced from genomic DNA using the immunoSEQ assay at survey resolution. As for the authors' bioinformatics: In the TCR sequencing data, the lowest productive clonotype frequency that could be detected was 2.59 x 10-5. Only productive TCRbeta rearrangements, defined as complete and in-frame sequences, were included in the analyses. Sample clonality was computed as Simpson clonality in the immunoSEQ Analyzer version 3.0. Clones were categorized by frequency as very rare, small, medium, large (1-20%) or hyperexpanded (>20%). Generation probabilities were estimated with OLGA 1.2.3, V-gene circos plots were generated with VDJtools, specificities were searched for in VDJdb, and CDR3 motifs were identified with GLIPH. The source is immuneACCESS, and TCRdb retained only in-frame sequences with V and J called. Part of the clones is not carried over; for the studies checked, unresolved V genes explain less than half of this, and the remainder is unexplained. V and J calls plus clone size are reproduced from that table; the DNA served to infer D and trimming. This sample has about 33,000 clones in its table, and roughly four fifths of those were observed once. Of the sample, 4.4% is held by the ten largest clones.

The CDR3 holds 15 amino acids from the cysteine to the phenylalanine. CDR3 DNA only is kept here, 45 bases in frame from base 1. V and J are trimmed by 6 bases and 7 bases, and the gene matches miss 7 bases of the junction. The CDR1 and CDR2 encoded by the germline V gene are MDHEN and SYDVKM. The TCR sequence derives from a human donor in good health. The chain links TRBV28 with TRBJ2-1, with 12 bases matching TRBD2. Sequences were obtained from CD4+ T cells from blood buffy coats. CDR3 loop: CASSLAGGRMNEQFF. The nucleotide sequence is given as TGTGCCAGCAGCCTAGCGGGAGGGCGGATGAATGAGCAGTTCTTC.